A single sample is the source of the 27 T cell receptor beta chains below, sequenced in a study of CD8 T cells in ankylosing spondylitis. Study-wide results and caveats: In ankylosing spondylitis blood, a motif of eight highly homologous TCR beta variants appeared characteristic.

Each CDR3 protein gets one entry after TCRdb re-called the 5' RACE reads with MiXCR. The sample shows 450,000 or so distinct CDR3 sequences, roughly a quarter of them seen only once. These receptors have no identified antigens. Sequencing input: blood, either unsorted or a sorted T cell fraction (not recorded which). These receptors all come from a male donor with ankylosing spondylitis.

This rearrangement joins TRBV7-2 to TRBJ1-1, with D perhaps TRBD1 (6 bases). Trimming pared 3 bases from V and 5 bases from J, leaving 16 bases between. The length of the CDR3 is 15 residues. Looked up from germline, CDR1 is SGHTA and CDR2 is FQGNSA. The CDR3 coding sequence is TGTGCCAGCAGCTTGGGCTCAGGGGTCAGGACTGAAGCTTTCTTT. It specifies CASSLGSGVRTEAFF.

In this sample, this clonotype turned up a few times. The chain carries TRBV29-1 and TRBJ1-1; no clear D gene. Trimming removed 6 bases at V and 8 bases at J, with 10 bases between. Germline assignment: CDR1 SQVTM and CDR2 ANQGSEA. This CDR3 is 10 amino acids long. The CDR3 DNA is TGCAGCGTCGGCCATTCCGAAGCTTTCTTT. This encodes CSVGHSEAFF.

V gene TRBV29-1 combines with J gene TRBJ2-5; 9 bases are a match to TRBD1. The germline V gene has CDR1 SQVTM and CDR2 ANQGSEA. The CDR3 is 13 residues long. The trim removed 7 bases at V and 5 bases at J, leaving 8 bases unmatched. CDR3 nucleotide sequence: TGCAGCGCTCCCGGACAGGGGAGGGAGACCCAGTACTTC. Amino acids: CSAPGQGRETQYF.

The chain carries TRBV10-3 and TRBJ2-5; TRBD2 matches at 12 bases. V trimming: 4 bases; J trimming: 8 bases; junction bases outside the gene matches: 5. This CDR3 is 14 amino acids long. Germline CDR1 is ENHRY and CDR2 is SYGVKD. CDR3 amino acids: CAISGTSGKDTQYF. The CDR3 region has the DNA TGTGCCATCAGTGGGACTAGCGGGAAGGACACCCAGTACTTC.

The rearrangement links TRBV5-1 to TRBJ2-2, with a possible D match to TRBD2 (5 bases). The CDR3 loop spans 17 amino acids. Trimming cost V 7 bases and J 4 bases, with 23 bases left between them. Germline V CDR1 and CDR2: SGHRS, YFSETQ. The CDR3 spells CASFLALGSVSTGELFF. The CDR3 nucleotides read TGCGCCAGCTTCCTTGCCTTAGGGAGCGTAAGCACCGGGGAGCTGTTTTTT.

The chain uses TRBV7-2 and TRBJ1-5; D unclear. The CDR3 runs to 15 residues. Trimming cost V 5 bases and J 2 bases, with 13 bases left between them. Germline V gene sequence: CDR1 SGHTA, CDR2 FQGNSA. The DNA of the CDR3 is TGTGCCAGCAGCCACGGGCCTGGGGGCAATCAGCCCCAGCATTTT. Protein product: CASSHGPGGNQPQHF. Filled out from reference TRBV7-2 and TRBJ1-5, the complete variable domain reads GAGVSQSPSNKVTEKGKDVELRCDPISGHTALYWYRQSLGQGLEFLIYFQGNSAPDKSGLPSDRFSAERTGGSVSTLTIQRTQQEDSAVYLCASSHGPGGNQPQHFGDGTRLSIL.

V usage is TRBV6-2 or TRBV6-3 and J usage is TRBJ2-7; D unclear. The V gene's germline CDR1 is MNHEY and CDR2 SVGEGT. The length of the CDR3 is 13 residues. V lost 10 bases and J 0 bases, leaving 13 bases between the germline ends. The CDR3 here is CATAARSSYEQYV. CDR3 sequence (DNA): TGTGCCACCGCCGCCCGGAGCTCCTACGAGCAGTACGTC.

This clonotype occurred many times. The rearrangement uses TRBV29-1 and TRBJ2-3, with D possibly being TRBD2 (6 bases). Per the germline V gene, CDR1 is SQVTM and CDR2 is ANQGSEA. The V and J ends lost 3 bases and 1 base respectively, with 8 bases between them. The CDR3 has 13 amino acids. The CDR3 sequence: CSVDTGGTDTQYF. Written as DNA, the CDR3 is TGCAGCGTTGACACGGGGGGCACAGATACGCAGTATTTT.

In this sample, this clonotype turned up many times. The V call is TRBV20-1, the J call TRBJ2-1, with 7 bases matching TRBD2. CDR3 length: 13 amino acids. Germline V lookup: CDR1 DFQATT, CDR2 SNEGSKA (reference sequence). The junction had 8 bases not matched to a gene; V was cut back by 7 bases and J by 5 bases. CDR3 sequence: CSVPGLADNEQFF. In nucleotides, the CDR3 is TGCAGTGTGCCGGGGCTAGCGGACAATGAGCAGTTCTTC.

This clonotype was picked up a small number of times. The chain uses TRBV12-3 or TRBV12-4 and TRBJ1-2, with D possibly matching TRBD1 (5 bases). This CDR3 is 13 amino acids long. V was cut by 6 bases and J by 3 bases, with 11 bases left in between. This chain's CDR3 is CASRTPGHYGYTF. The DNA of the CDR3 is TGTGCCAGCAGGACTCCAGGGCACTATGGCTACACCTTC.

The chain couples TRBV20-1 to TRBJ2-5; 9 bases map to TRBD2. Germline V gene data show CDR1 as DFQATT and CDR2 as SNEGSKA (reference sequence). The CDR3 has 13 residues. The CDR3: CTPRLAGKETQYF. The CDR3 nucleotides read TGCACCCCCCGGCTAGCGGGAAAAGAGACCCAGTACTTC.

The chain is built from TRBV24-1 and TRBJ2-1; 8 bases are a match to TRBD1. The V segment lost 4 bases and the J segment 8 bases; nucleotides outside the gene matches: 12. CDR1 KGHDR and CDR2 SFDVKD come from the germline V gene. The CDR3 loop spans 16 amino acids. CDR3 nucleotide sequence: TGTGCCACCAGTGAGCCAGGACAGGGAATCAACTATGAGCAGTTCTTC. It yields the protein CATSEPGQGINYEQFF.

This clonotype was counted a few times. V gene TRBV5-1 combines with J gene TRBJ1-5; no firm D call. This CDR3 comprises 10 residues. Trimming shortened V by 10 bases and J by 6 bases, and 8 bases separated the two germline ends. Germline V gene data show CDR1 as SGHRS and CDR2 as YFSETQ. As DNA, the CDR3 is TGCGCCGCCCGGTGTCAGCCCCAGCATTTT. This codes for CAARCQPQHF.

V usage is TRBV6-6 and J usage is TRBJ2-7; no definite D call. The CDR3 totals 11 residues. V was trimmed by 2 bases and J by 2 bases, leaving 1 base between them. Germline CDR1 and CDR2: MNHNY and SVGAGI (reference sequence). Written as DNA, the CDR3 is TGTGCCAGCAGTTACCCCTACGAGCAGTACTTC. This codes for CASSYPYEQYF.

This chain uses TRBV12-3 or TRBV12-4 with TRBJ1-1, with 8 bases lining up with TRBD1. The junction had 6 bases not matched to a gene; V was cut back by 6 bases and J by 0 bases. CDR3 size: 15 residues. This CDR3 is CASSPRTGMNTEAFF. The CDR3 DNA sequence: TGTGCCAGCAGCCCTCGGACAGGGATGAACACTGAAGCTTTCTTT.

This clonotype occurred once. The CDR3 DNA reads as TGTGCCAGCAGCTTAGTTAGACAGGGCTATGGCTACACCTTC. Amino acids: CASSLVRQGYGYTF. V gene TRBV11-2 combines with J gene TRBJ1-2, with 7 nucleotides matching TRBD1. From germline, CDR1 is SGHAT and CDR2 FQNNGV. The CDR3 consists of 14 residues. J was trimmed by 4 bases and V by 1 base; bases with no gene match: 3.

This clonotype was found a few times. CDR3 loop: CASIPGTSGSRSYNEQFF. Written as DNA, the CDR3 is TGTGCCAGCATCCCCGGGACTAGCGGGAGCCGGTCCTACAATGAGCAGTTCTTC. V gene TRBV2 combines with J gene TRBJ2-1, with 14 bases lining up with TRBD2. With 7 bases clipped from V and 1 base from J, the junction kept 9 bases outside the gene matches. CDR1 is SNHLY, CDR2 FYNNEI, per germline. CDR3 size: 18 residues. The whole variable domain, filled in from reference TRBV2 and TRBJ2-1, reads EPEVTQTPSHQVTQMGQEVILRCVPISNHLYFYWYRQILGQKVEFLVSFYNNEISEKSEIFDDQFSVERPDGSNFTLKIRSTKLEDSAMYFCASIPGTSGSRSYNEQFFGPGTRLTVL.

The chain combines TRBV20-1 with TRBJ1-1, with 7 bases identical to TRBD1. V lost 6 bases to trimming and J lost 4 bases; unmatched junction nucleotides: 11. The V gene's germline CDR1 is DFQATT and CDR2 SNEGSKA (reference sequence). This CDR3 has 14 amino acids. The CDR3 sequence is CSARTEGASTEAFF. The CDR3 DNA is TGCAGTGCCCGCACGGAGGGGGCGAGCACTGAAGCTTTCTTT.

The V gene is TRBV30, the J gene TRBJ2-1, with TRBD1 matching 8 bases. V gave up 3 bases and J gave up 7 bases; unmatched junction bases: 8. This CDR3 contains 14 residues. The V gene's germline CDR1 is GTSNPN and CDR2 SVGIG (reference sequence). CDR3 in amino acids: CAWRGGQAKNEQFF. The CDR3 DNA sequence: TGTGCCTGGAGGGGGGGACAGGCTAAGAATGAGCAGTTCTTC. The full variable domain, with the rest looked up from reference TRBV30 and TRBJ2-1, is SQTIHQWPATLVQPVGSPLSLECTVEGTSNPNLYWYRQAAGRGLQLLFYSVGIGQISSEVPQNLSASRPQDRQFILSSKKLLLSDSGFYLCAWRGGQAKNEQFFGPGTRLTVL.

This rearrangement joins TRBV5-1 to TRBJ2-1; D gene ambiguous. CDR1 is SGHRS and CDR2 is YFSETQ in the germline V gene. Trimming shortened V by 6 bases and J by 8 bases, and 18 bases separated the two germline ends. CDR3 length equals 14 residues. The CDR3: CASTRQIEGYEQFF. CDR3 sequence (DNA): TGCGCCAGCACGAGGCAGATTGAAGGGTATGAGCAGTTCTTC.

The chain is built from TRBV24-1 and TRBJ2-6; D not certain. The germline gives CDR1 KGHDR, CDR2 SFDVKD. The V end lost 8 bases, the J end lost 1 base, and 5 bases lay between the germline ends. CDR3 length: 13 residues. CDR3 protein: CATTSSGANVLTF. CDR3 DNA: TGTGCCACCACCAGTTCTGGGGCCAACGTCCTGACTTTC.

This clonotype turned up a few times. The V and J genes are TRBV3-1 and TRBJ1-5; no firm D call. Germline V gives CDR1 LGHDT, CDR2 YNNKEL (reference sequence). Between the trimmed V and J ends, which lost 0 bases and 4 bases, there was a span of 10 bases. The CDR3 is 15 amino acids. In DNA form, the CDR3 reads TGTGCCAGCAGCCAAGATCCGTCGGGGAATCAGCCCCAGCATTTT. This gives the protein CASSQDPSGNQPQHF.

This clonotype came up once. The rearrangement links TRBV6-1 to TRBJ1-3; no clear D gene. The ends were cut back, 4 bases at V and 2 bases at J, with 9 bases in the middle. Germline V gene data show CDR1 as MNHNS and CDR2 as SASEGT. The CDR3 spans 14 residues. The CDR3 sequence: CASSAGYAGNTIYF. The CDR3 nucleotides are TGTGCCAGCAGTGCCGGGTACGCTGGAAACACCATATATTTT.

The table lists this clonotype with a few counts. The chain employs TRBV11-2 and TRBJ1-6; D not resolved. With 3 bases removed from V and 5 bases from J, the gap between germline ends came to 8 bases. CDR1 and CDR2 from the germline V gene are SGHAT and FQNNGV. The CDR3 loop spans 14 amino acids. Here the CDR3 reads CASSFVWDNSPLHF. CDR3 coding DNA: TGTGCCAGCAGCTTCGTCTGGGATAATTCACCCCTCCACTTT.

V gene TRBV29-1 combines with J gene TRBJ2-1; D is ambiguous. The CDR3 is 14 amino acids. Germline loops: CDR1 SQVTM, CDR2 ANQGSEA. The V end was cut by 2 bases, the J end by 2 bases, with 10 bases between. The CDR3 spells CSVELADPYNEQFF. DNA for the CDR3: TGCAGCGTTGAATTGGCAGACCCCTACAATGAGCAGTTCTTC.

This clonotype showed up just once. The CDR3 DNA follows: TGTGCCAGCAGCTTGGAGTGGGGCAGCGTCTATGGCTACACCTTC. Its translation: CASSLEWGSVYGYTF. The rearrangement uses TRBV5-5 and TRBJ1-2, with D perhaps matching TRBD1 (5 bases). Trimming left V 0 bases short and J 4 bases short, with 13 bases between. The CDR3 is 15 residues long. The germline CDR1 and CDR2 sequences are SGHKS and YYEKEE (reference sequence).

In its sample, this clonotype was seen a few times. CDR3 protein: CAISELGSSTEAFF. The CDR3 DNA reads as TGTGCCATCTCTGAGCTGGGGTCAAGCACTGAAGCTTTCTTT. The rearrangement links TRBV10-3 to TRBJ1-1, with unresolved D. Trimming shortened V by 8 bases and J by 4 bases, and 17 bases separated the two germline ends. The CDR3 runs to 14 residues. In germline, CDR1 is ENHRY, CDR2 SYGVKD.